This TCR beta chain appears in the sequencing data of a study of shared clonotypes between healthy human individuals (TCRdb year 2020). With regard to the full study: A few men and two women, aged 18 to 49 years, made up the cohort. Between about 0.8 and 9 billion PBMCs per donor were obtained by leukapheresis. Blood TCR repertoires of about five healthy adults were deeply sequenced to estimate repertoire size and the extent of clonotype sharing between individuals. Different laboratories and diverse techniques were used to prepare libraries and sequence TCR repertoires, to increase sequencing depth and limit assay-specific biases. Per donor, three plates each were used for CD4 naive and CD4 memory, two for CD8 naive, and one for CD8 memory.

The germline V gene encodes CDR1 MNHEY and CDR2 SMNVEV (reference sequence). Its CDR3 holds 12 amino acids, cysteine through phenylalanine. Of the read, only the CDR3 DNA is kept; its 36 bases are in frame from base 1. V loses 11 bases, J loses 2 bases, and the germline ends lie 13 bases apart. TCR CDR3 regions were amplified from genomic DNA by multiplex PCR using the deep immunoSEQ assay. Genomic DNA extracted from each cell subset was distributed evenly over all wells of several immunoSEQ 96-well plates, and each plate served as one replicate. For sorted subsets, each replicate PCR was loaded with 200 ng genomic DNA, equivalent to 30,000 to 35,000 T cell genomes. Purified libraries were quantified with a Qubit 3.0 fluorometer, sized on a Bioanalyzer 2100, and re-quantified with the KAPA Library Quantification kit. Each immunoSEQ 96-well plate was sequenced on its own single-read 150-cycle Illumina NextSeq 550 flow cell. Regarding the original processing steps: The immunoSEQ output contained only junctional sequences without quality scores, so filtering could not match that applied to full-length reads. Sequences were annotated with PyIR, a Python wrapper for IgBLAST v1.9, using IMGT germline references to assign V/J genes and CDR3. Any read was removed if the V/J assignment was weak (E-value above 1e-6), the CDR3 was missing, or the read contained stop codons, out-of-frame junctions, or ambiguous translated residues. A V3J clonotype was defined by an identical inferred V gene, J gene, and CDR3 amino acid sequence. To compute the percentage overlap between repertoires, the number of shared unique clonotypes was divided by the size of the smaller repertoire. Three approaches were used to assess repertoire richness: RTK rarefaction, the Chao1 estimator, and Recon v2.1 estimates of unobserved clonotypes. For all TCRbeta clonotypes obtained by the gDNA method from four donors, generation probabilities were computed with OLGA. Entries here come from immuneACCESS through TCRdb and include only in-frame sequences with V and J called. Some clones fail to appear in such tables; in the studies checked, an unresolved V gene covers under half of the shortfall, and the cause of the remainder is unknown. That table supplies the V and J calls and clone size; D and trimming were determined from the DNA. Here the sample has 2 million to 2.5 million clones; under 95% occur a single time. The top ten clonotypes cover around 0.38% of the sample.

The research as a whole found: Because the study included only a small number of donors, the genetic and exposure-history diversity represented was limited. Compared with non-shared clonotypes, the clonotypes found in all four sorted-subset donors had higher generation probabilities. Even with the large sequencing depth, rarefaction of the sorted-subset datasets indicated that sequencing was incomplete. Pairwise subsampling led to the expectation that sequencing depth would affect the degree of clonotype sharing among donors. Larger estimated clonotype richness was generally found for naive subsets than for memory subsets. Sampling was restricted to blood, and TCR repertoires in tissue are likely to differ from TCR repertoires in blood. About 4.5% of naive CD4, 3.5% of naive CD8, roughly 2.4% of memory CD4, and about 0.4% of memory CD8 clonotypes were shared across a handful of donors.

A note on this clone: The clone's antigen remains unknown. No much larger clonotype is one base removed from it; base qualities were not supplied.

The donors were healthy, HIV-negative adults with no recently reported acute infections or vaccinations. Only Caucasian adults living in Nashville, Tennessee, USA were represented among the donors. Magnetic negative selection was used to enrich CD4+ T cells, after which naive cells were positively selected on CD45RA and the negative fraction became the memory subset. Blood was collected by leukapheresis, and PBMCs were isolated by Ficoll-Histopaque density gradient centrifugation and then cryopreserved in liquid nitrogen vapor phase. Purity and quantity of every magnetically sorted T cell population were checked by analytical flow cytometry. Genomic DNA was isolated from every sorted fraction and measured by UV absorbance on a Nanodrop 2000c.

This TCR was recovered from a man between 18 and 29 years old in good health. Some clones in this sample may be carry-over from other donors' samples. The rearranged segments are TRBV27 and TRBJ2-7; the D gene is tentatively TRBD1 or TRBD2, each matching 6 bases. Material for sequencing was naive CD4+ T cells from PBMCs. This specimen's cell subset or site label, interpreted: CD45RA+ positively selected. The CDR3: CAETGGAYEQYF. Read as DNA, the sequence is TGTGCCGAGACAGGAGGGGCCTACGAGCAGTACTTC.